This T cell receptor beta chain stems from a study of shared clonotypes between healthy human individuals. Whole-study results and caveats: Rarefaction analysis demonstrated incomplete sorted-subset sequencing notwithstanding large depth. When naive CD4 clonotypes were compared across several donors, 4% to 5.5% were shared. The diversity represented, both genetic and in exposure history, was limited by few donors. Naive subsets generally exceeded memory subsets in estimated richness.

As concerns this clone: What it recognizes is unknown.

CD45RO-negative cells were positively selected for CCR7, leaving out terminally differentiated effector memory CD45RA+ cells. From germline, CDR1 is MNHEY and CDR2 SMNVEV (reference sequence). This CDR3 is built from 12 residues. Trimming removed 6 bases at V and 5 bases at J, with 8 bases between. Libraries were prepared by immunoSEQ multiplex PCR; TCRdb keeps only in-frame clonotypes and omits some of them. The repertoire consists of about 580,000 clones, with roughly 98% occurring once and the leading ten covering 0.25% to 0.35%. The chain couples TRBV27 to TRBJ2-4; the D is unclear. This sequence was found in a man aged 25-45 years in good health. The sequencing sample was made of naive CD8+ T cells sorted from blood. CDR3 nucleotides: TGTGCCAGCAGGGCCCTCGAAAACATTCAGTACTTC. Amino acid sequence: CASRALENIQYF.